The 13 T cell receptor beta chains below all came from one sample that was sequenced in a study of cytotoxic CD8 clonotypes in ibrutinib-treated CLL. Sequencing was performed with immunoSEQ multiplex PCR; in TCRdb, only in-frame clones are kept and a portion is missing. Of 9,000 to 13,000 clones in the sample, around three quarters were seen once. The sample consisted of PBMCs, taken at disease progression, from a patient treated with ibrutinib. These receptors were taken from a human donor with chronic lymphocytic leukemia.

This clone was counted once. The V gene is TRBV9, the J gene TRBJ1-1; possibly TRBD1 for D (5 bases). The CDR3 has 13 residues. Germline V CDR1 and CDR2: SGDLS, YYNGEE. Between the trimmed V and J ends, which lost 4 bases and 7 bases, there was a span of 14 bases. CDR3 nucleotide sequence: TGTGCCAGCAGCCCCGGGACGGGCCTTGAAGCTTTCTTT. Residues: CASSPGTGLEAFF.

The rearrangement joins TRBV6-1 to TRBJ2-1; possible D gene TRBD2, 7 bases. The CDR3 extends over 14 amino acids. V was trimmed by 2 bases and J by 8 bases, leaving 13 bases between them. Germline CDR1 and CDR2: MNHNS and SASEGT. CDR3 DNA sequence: TGTGCCAGCAGTGAAAGGGAGGGACACGATGAGCAGTTCTTC. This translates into CASSEREGHDEQFF.

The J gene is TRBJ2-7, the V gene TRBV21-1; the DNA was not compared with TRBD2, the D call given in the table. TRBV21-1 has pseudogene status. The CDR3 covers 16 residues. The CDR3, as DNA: TGTGCCAGCAGCATCGGCGTGAGAGCGTGGCAGAACGAGCAGTACTTC. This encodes CASSIGVRAWQNEQYF.

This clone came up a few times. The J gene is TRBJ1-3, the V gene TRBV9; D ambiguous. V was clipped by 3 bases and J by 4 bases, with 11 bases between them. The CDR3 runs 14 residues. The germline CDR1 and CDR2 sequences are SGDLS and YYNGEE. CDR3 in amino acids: CASSAAYSGNTIYF. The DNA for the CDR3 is TGTGCCAGCAGCGCAGCATACTCCGGAAACACCATATATTTT.

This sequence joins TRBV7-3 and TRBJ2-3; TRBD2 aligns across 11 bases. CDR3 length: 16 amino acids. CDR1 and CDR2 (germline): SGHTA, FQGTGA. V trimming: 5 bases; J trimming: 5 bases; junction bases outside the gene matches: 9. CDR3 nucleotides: TGTGCCAGCAGCCCTTGGGTAGCGGGGGGGAGAGATACGCAGTATTTT. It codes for CASSPWVAGGRDTQYF.

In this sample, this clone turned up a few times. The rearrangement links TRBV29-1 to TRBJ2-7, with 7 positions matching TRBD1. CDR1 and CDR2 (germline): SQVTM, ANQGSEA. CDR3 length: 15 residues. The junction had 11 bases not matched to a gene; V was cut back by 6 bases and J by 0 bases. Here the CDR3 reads CSVGQSTLFSYEQYF. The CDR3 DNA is TGCAGCGTGGGACAGTCAACACTCTTCTCCTACGAGCAGTACTTC.

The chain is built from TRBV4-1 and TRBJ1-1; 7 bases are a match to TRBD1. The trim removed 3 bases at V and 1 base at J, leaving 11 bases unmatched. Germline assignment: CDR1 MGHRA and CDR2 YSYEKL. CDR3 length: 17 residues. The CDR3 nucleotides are TGCGCCAGCAGCCAGCTAGGACAGGCCGTGGGGAACACTGAAGCTTTCTTT. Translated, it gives CASSQLGQAVGNTEAFF.

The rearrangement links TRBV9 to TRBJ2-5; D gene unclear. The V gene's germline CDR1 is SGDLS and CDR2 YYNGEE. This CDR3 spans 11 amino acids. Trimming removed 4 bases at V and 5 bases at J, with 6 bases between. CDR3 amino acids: CASSLEETQYF. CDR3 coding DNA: TGTGCCAGCAGCTTGGAGGAGACCCAGTACTTC.

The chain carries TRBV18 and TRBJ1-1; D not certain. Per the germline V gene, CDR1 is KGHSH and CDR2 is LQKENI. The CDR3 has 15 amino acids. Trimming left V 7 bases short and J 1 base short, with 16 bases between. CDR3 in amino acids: CASFQDLTGNTEAFF. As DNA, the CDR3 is TGTGCCAGCTTTCAGGACCTAACGGGGAACACTGAAGCTTTCTTT.

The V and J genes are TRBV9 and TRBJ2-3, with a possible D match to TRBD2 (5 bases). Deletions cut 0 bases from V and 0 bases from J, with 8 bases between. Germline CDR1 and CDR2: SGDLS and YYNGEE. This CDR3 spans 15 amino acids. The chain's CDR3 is CASSVAGLSTDTQYF. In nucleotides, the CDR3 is TGTGCCAGCAGCGTAGCGGGATTAAGCACAGATACGCAGTATTTT.

For the CDR3, the DNA is TGTGCCAGCAGTGCCCGACAGGGGGAGAACAGCAATCAGCCCCAGCATTTT. Translation gives CASSARQGENSNQPQHF. The V call is TRBV6-1, the J call TRBJ1-5; 9 bases map to TRBD1. Trimming removed 4 bases from V and 1 base from J; junction bases left unmatched: 8. Per germline, CDR1 MNHNS and CDR2 SASEGT. The CDR3 loop spans 17 amino acids.

The CDR3 is CASSERTDTQYF. CDR3 bases: TGTGCCAGCAGTGAGCGGACAGATACGCAGTATTTT. J is TRBJ2-3 and V is TRBV2; D call uncertain. Between the trimmed V and J ends, which lost 3 bases and 3 bases, there was a span of 4 bases. CDR1 and CDR2 (germline): SNHLY, FYNNEI. There are 12 residues in the CDR3.

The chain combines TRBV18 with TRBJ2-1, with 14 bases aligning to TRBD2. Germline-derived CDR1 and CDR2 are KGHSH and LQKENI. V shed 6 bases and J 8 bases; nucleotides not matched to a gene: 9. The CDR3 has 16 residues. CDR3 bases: TGTGCCAGCTCTGCACGGACTAGCGGGGGGATCGATGAGCAGTTCTTC. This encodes CASSARTSGGIDEQFF.